A selection of T cell receptor beta chains follows, all from one sample in a study of blood T cell repertoires in COVID-19. Data came from immunoSEQ multiplex PCR; TCRdb stores just in-frame clones and leaves some out. Found here are 350,000 to 400,000 clones, approximately 92% of them singletons; the top ten hold 1%. What was sequenced was PBMCs or T cells enriched from blood (not recorded which). These receptors all stem from a man in his late teens or twenties who had recovered from COVID-19. Both conserved end residues are part of each CDR3. The order of the fields is clone size, J gene, V gene, D gene, CDR3 DNA, CDR3 protein. A D gene is named only where the DNA matches it firmly. Only some rows state a clone size, as once, few, many or a class for expanded clones.

once | TRBJ1-2 | TRBV5-5 | TRBD1 | TGTGCCAGCAGCTTGGCCGAAGGGACAGGGACGTTTGGCTACACCTTC | CASSLAEGTGTFGYTF
NA | TRBJ2-2 | TRBV7-9 | TRBD2 | TGTGCCAGCAGCTTAAGGCGGGGGGAAACCGGGGAGCTGTTTTTT | CASSLRRGETGELFF
NA | TRBJ1-1 | TRBV9 | NA | TGTGCCAGCAGCGTAGGGGCAAACATGAACACTGAAGCTTTCTTT | CASSVGANMNTEAFF
NA | TRBJ2-7 | TRBV29-1 | NA | TGCAGCGTTGAAATCCTCAGCTCCTACGAGCAGTACTTC | CSVEILSSYEQYF
once | TRBJ1-6 | TRBV21-1 | NA | TGTGCCAGCAGCAAGGGCAGGGGGCCGGATGATAATTCACCCCTCCACTTT | CASSKGRGPDDNSPLHF
NA | TRBJ1-6 | TRBV2 | NA | TGTGCCAGCATCCTAGACCGCGGTTATAATTCACCCCTCCACTTT | CASILDRGYNSPLHF
NA | TRBJ1-1 | TRBV29-1 | TRBD1 | TGCAGCGCCTGGACAGGGGGTGCTTATGAAGCTTTCTTT | CSAWTGGAYEAFF
once | TRBJ2-1 | TRBV29-1 | TRBD2 | TGCAGCGTTGCCTTTACTAGCGGGATTAGGAATGAGCAGTTCTTC | CSVAFTSGIRNEQFF
once | TRBJ1-5 | TRBV28 | TRBD1 | TGTGCCAGCAAGACAGGGGGCCATCAGCCCCAGCATTTT | CASKTGGHQPQHF
NA | TRBJ1-1 | TRBV5-1 | NA | TGCGCCAGCAGCTTCGGTATGAACACTGAAGCTTTCTTT | CASSFGMNTEAFF
NA | TRBJ1-3 | TRBV9 | NA | TGTGCCAGCAGCGAGGGGCAACAGGGAAACACCATATATTTT | CASSEGQQGNTIYF
NA | TRBJ2-5 | TRBV7-9 | TRBD2 | TGTGCCAGCAGCTTAGTGTTTAGCGGGACGGAGACCCAGTACTTC | CASSLVFSGTETQYF
NA | TRBJ1-6 | TRBV6-5 | NA | TGTGCCAGCAGTTACGGGGGGTTATCTAGCAACTCACCCCTCCACTTT | CASSYGGLSSNSPLHF
NA | TRBJ1-6 | TRBV5-1 | NA | TGCGCCAGCAGCCCCATGGGGGGAAGTAATTCACCCCTCCACTTT | CASSPMGGSNSPLHF
NA | TRBJ1-5 | TRBV3-1/TRBV3-2 | NA | TGTGCCAGCAGCCAACTCAGGGAGGAGCAGCCCCAGCATTTT | CASSQLREEQPQHF
NA | TRBJ2-1 | TRBV18 | TRBD2 | TGTGCCAGTGCCATTCCCGGGGGGACCGGTGAGCAGTTCTTC | CASAIPGGTGEQFF
NA | TRBJ2-4 | TRBV7-2 | NA | TGTGCCAGCAGCAATGGGCCCATCCTAGCCAAAAACATTCAGTACTTC | CASSNGPILAKNIQYF
NA | TRBJ2-1 | TRBV9 | NA | TGTGCCAGCAGCGTAGGCCCCCAGGATAGTAATGAGCAGTTCTTC | CASSVGPQDSNEQFF
NA | TRBJ2-7 | TRBV7-6 | TRBD1 | TGTGCCAGCAGCTTCCGGGGACAGCACTCGACCCCATCCGAGCAGTACTTC | CASSFRGQHSTPSEQYF
NA | TRBJ1-5 | TRBV27 | NA | TGTGCCAGCGGCCGTGGGCGGGGGAATCAGCCCCAGCATTTT | CASGRGRGNQPQHF
once | TRBJ2-1 | TRBV29-1 | TRBD2 | TGCAGCGTTGAAGGACTAGCGGGGGCTGAGCAGTTCTTC | CSVEGLAGAEQFF
NA | TRBJ2-5 | TRBV7-2 | TRBD2 | TGTGCCAGCAGCTTACTGGGACTAGCGAAAGAGACCCAGTACTTC | CASSLLGLAKETQYF
NA | TRBJ2-7 | TRBV3-1/TRBV3-2 | NA | TGTGCCAGCAGCCGCGCGGGGGCTTCCTACGAGCAGTACTTC | CASSRAGASYEQYF
NA | TRBJ2-4 | TRBV28 | NA | TGTGCCAGCAGTTTGCACAGCCAGCTAAACATTCAGTACTTC | CASSLHSQLNIQYF
once | TRBJ2-1 | TRBV2 | TRBD2 | TGTGCCAGCAGAGTTAGGCGGGGGGGCGAAAATGAGCAGTTCTTC | CASRVRRGGENEQFF
NA | TRBJ1-5 | TRBV3-1/TRBV3-2 | NA | TGTGCCAGCAGCCAGACGGGGCAGACAGGTCAGCCCCAGCATTTT | CASSQTGQTGQPQHF
NA | TRBJ1-5 | TRBV2 | NA | TGTGCCAGCAGTGTCGACAGCAGGCAGCCCCAGCATTTT | CASSVDSRQPQHF
NA | TRBJ2-7 | TRBV29-1 | TRBD1 | TGCAGCGTCGCTGACCCCCAGACCGGGACAGGTTCCTACGAGCAGTACTTC | CSVADPQTGTGSYEQYF
NA | TRBJ1-4 | TRBV5-1 | NA | TGCGCCAGCAGCTTGGTGGGGGCAGGATACGGTGAAAAACTGTTTTTT | CASSLVGAGYGEKLFF
NA | TRBJ2-3 | TRBV7-3 | TRBD1 | TGTGCCAGCAGCTTTACCGGACAGGGGACAGATACGCAGTATTTT | CASSFTGQGTDTQYF
NA | TRBJ2-3 | TRBV12-5 | TRBD2 | TGTGCTAGTGGTTTGGTACTCATGCGGGACTACACAGATACGCAGTATTTT | CASGLVLMRDYTDTQYF
NA | TRBJ2-3 | TRBV7-9 | TRBD2 | TGTGCCAGCAGCTTGCGGGAGGGATGGGCAGATACGCAGTATTTT | CASSLREGWADTQYF
NA | TRBJ2-1 | TRBV5-1 | TRBD2 | TGCGCCAGCAGCGCGGGACTAGCGGAACACAATGAGCAGTTCTTC | CASSAGLAEHNEQFF
NA | TRBJ1-2 | TRBV6-1 | NA | TGTGCCAGCAGTGAGAGTAGGGCTAGAGGGAGAAGTGGCTACACCTTC | CASSESRARGRSGYTF
NA | TRBJ2-6 | TRBV7-2 | TRBD2 | TGTGCCAGCAGCTTACTAGCGGGGGCGTCTGGGGCCAACGTCCTGACTTTC | CASSLLAGASGANVLTF
NA | TRBJ1-1 | TRBV11-2 | TRBD1 | TGTGCCAGCAGCCTGACCACTATCTATCGACAGGGCCACACTGAAGCTTTCTTT | CASSLTTIYRQGHTEAFF
NA | TRBJ1-5 | TRBV7-8 | NA | TGTGCCACAAGTGTCGCCAGGGACAATCAGCCCCAGCATTTT | CATSVARDNQPQHF